A selection of T cell receptor beta chains follows, all from one sample in a study of blood T cell repertoires in COVID-19. Sequenced by immunoSEQ multiplex PCR; TCRdb stores in-frame clones only, minus some. The sample has approximately 130,000 clones; 81% are singletons. Sequencing input: peripheral blood. These receptors all stem from a woman aged 60-75 years with active or convalescent COVID-19. The CDR3 runs from the conserved cysteine through the conserved F or W. A D gene is named only where the DNA matches it firmly. Clone size is shown for a subset of rows, as once, few, many or a class of expanded clone.

v_call	clone_size	j_call	d_call	cdr3_nt	cdr3_aa
TRBV7-2	-	TRBJ2-7	-	TGTGCCAGCAGCTTAGCCGGGAGCTCCTACGAGCAGTACTTC	CASSLAGSSYEQYF
TRBV4-3	-	TRBJ1-6	-	TGCGCCAGCAGAGCTAATAACGGACCCCTCCACTTT	CASRANNGPLHF
TRBV7-2	-	TRBJ2-2	-	TGTGCCAGCAGCAAGGGAGAGGGAAGGGAGCTGTTTTTT	CASSKGEGRELFF
TRBV10-3	-	TRBJ2-5	-	TGTGCCATCAGGGAGGGGGCGGAAGAGACCCAGTACTTC	CAIREGAEETQYF
TRBV19	few	TRBJ2-2	-	TGTGCCAGTAGTATGCTAGCGAACACCGGGGAGCTGTTTTTT	CASSMLANTGELFF
TRBV12-3/TRBV12-4	-	TRBJ1-5	TRBD1	TGTGCCAGCAGTCGACAGGGCAGTCAGCCCCAGCATTTT	CASSRQGSQPQHF
TRBV3-1/TRBV3-2	-	TRBJ2-1	-	TGTGCCAGCAGCCAAGGGCTGGGGGCCGGTTACAATGAGCAGTTCTTC	CASSQGLGAGYNEQFF
TRBV15	-	TRBJ2-2	-	TGTGCCACCAGCAGAGTCCGCCTAGGCGGGGAGCTGTTTTTT	CATSRVRLGGELFF
TRBV11-3	-	TRBJ2-5	TRBD1	TGTGCCAGCAGCACAGGACAGGGACAAGAGACCCAGTACTTC	CASSTGQGQETQYF
TRBV4-3	-	TRBJ2-3	TRBD2	TGCGCCAGCAGCCAAGATATACCGACTAGCGGCACAGATACGCAGTATTTT	CASSQDIPTSGTDTQYF
TRBV5-5	-	TRBJ2-4	TRBD1	TGTGCCAGCAGCTTGGAGGTGGGGACAGGGGGTGCCAAAAACATTCAGTACTTC	CASSLEVGTGGAKNIQYF
TRBV6-5	once	TRBJ1-2	-	TGTGCCAGCAGTTTATCGGACAAGTCATCTGGCTACACCTTC	CASSLSDKSSGYTF
TRBV6-8	few	TRBJ1-1	-	TGTGCCAGCCTAACGTCGAACACTGAAGCTTTCTTT	CASLTSNTEAFF
TRBV4-1	few	TRBJ1-6	-	TGCGCCAGCAGCCAAGATCGGGACACCCGGAATTCACCCCTCCACTTT	CASSQDRDTRNSPLHF
TRBV4-1	-	TRBJ1-1	-	TGCGCCAGCAGCCTCTCGAGTAGGGAGGGCACTGAAGCTTTCTTT	CASSLSSREGTEAFF
TRBV7-9	-	TRBJ1-5	TRBD1	TGTGCCAGCAGCTCGACAGGGACCAATCAGCCCCAGCATTTT	CASSSTGTNQPQHF
TRBV5-8	-	TRBJ2-1	TRBD1	TGTGCCAGCAGCTCACCCCGACAGGGGTCGAATGAGCAGTTCTTC	CASSSPRQGSNEQFF
TRBV6-2/TRBV6-3	few	TRBJ1-1	-	TGTGCCAGCAGCCGAGAGCGGAGGGGACGGGTAAACACTGAAGCTTTCTTT	CASSRERRGRVNTEAFF
TRBV28	-	TRBJ1-1	TRBD1	TGTGCCAGCGGGGCCTGGACAGGTCGGGACACTGAAGCTTTCTTT	CASGAWTGRDTEAFF
TRBV4-3	-	TRBJ1-2	TRBD1	TGCGCCAGCAGCCAGAACACAGGGGAAGGCTACACCTTC	CASSQNTGEGYTF
TRBV11-3	-	TRBJ1-2	TRBD1	TGTGCCAGCAGCTTGACATCGGACAGGGGAGCGGTCGGCTACACCTTC	CASSLTSDRGAVGYTF
TRBV18	-	TRBJ1-2	TRBD1	TGTGCCAGCTCACCGGGGGACAGGGCTAACTATGGCTACACCTTC	CASSPGDRANYGYTF
TRBV2	-	TRBJ1-6	-	TGTGCCAGCACGCGGGCTCCTAATTCACCCCTCCACTTT	CASTRAPNSPLHF
TRBV10-3	-	TRBJ2-7	TRBD2	TGTGCCATCAGTGAGTTAATAGCGGGAGAGGGACCCTACGAGCAGTACTTC	CAISELIAGEGPYEQYF
TRBV7-2	-	TRBJ2-3	TRBD2	TGTGCCAGCAGCTTACCCAGCGGGAGGACAGATACGCAGTATTTT	CASSLPSGRTDTQYF
TRBV19	once	TRBJ1-4	TRBD1	TGTGCCAGTAGCCCCTTTTCAGGGGGCCCAGTTGGCGAAAAACTGTTTTTT	CASSPFSGGPVGEKLFF
TRBV5-6	-	TRBJ2-1	-	TGTGCCAGCACCTTGGTAGGGGCACTTAATGAGCAGTTCTTC	CASTLVGALNEQFF
TRBV28	-	TRBJ1-4	-	TGTGCCAGCAGTCTGGACTCCTTGGAGAATGAAAAACTGTTTTTT	CASSLDSLENEKLFF
TRBV28	once	TRBJ2-4	TRBD2	TGTGCCAGCAGCACCCCCGGGAGGACTCTAGCCAAAAACATTCAGTACTTC	CASSTPGRTLAKNIQYF
TRBV19	once	TRBJ2-3	TRBD1	TGTGCCAGTAGTATAGGACAGGGATTAAATACGCAGTATTTT	CASSIGQGLNTQYF
TRBV6-2/TRBV6-3	-	TRBJ1-2	-	TGTGCCAGCAGTTACTCGGGGGCCGCTAACTATGGCTACACCTTC	CASSYSGAANYGYTF